This paragraph reports one TCR beta chain. The target antigen is unknown. This sample stems from a study of post-analysis software for immune sequencing data. Across the study: There were relapsing-remitting, secondary progressive and progressive-relapsing multiple sclerosis among the disease courses included. Study findings and constraints: The study found significantly lower normalized Chao1 diversity in multiple sclerosis patients than in controls. Strong same-batch co-clustering of samples appeared with F measure clustering.

Libraries were made from TCR beta cDNA, and they carried unique molecular identifiers. TCRdb independently ran MiXCR on the PCR reads; one entry per CDR3 protein. Of 600,000 to 700,000 distinct CDR3 sequences in the sample, approximately 59% were seen once. This TCR derives from a girl aged 2-9 years with multiple sclerosis. The sample was blood.

The CDR3 here is CASSEGLGFRETQYF. CDR3 nucleotide sequence: TGCGCCAGCAGTGAGGGGTTGGGTTTCAGGGAGACCCAGTACTTC. The V and J genes are TRBV10-2 and TRBJ2-5; no reliable D call. The CDR3 loop spans 15 amino acids. CDR1 and CDR2 from the germline V gene are WSHSY and SAAADI. Trimming shortened V by 2 bases and J by 5 bases, and 15 bases separated the two germline ends.